The rows below give T cell receptor beta chains drawn from one sample of a study of blood T cell repertoires in COVID-19. Using immunoSEQ multiplex PCR, the repertoire was profiled, and TCRdb retains in-frame clones only, with some absent. There are roughly 47,000 clones in the sample; 80% to 90% occur only once, and 15% to 19% lies in the top ten. The specimen sequenced was peripheral blood. The source of these receptors is an older man with active COVID-19. CDR3s include the opening cysteine and the closing phenylalanine or tryptophan. D genes are given only for firm matches. Expanded clones are given a class, and other clones once, few, many or no size at all.

D gene | J gene | clone size | V gene | CDR3 DNA | CDR3 protein
. | TRBJ2-3 | . | TRBV2 | TGTGCCAGCAGTACCGGGACACCCAGGAGAGATACGCAGTATTTT | CASSTGTPRRDTQYF
TRBD1 | TRBJ1-5 | . | TRBV7-2 | TGTGCCAGCAGCTTAGGGACAGGGGGCTTTCGCAATCAGCCCCAGCATTTT | CASSLGTGGFRNQPQHF
. | TRBJ2-5 | . | TRBV21-1 | TGTGCCAGCAGCAAAGCACCTGGAGAGCTGTGGGACCAAGAGACCCAGTACTTC | CASSKAPGELWDQETQYF
. | TRBJ1-1 | . | TRBV7-2 | TGTGCCAGCAGCGGACGAGGAGGACGCTTGAACACTGAAGCTTTCTTT | CASSGRGGRLNTEAFF
TRBD2 | TRBJ2-2 | . | TRBV19 | TGTGCCAGTAGTTCCCACGGCGGGGGGGCAGACACCGGGGAGCTGTTTTTT | CASSSHGGGADTGELFF
TRBD1 | TRBJ2-7 | . | TRBV6-4 | TGTGCCAGCAGCCCACAGGGACAGGGCGAGCAGTACTTC | CASSPQGQGEQYF
TRBD1 | TRBJ1-1 | . | TRBV5-5 | TGTGCCAGTTTAACCGGCCAGGGGGGTAGCGACACTGAAGCTTTCTTT | CASLTGQGGSDTEAFF
TRBD1 | TRBJ1-2 | . | TRBV5-1 | TGCGCCAGCAACCCGGGACAGGGGGCATATGGCTACACCTTC | CASNPGQGAYGYTF
. | TRBJ2-1 | few | TRBV18 | TGTGCCAGCTCAAATCGCAATGAGCAGTTCTTC | CASSNRNEQFF
. | TRBJ1-5 | . | TRBV19 | TGTGCCAGTAATTTGGGCGCGAGCAATCAGCCCCAGCATTTT | CASNLGASNQPQHF
TRBD1 | TRBJ2-7 | . | TRBV6-5 | TGTGCCAGCACAAATCGACAGGGGGCGCCCTACGAGCAGTACTTC | CASTNRQGAPYEQYF
. | TRBJ1-3 | once | TRBV10-3 | TGTGCCATCAGTGAGGCTGGGATGGGGAGCTCTGGAAACACCATATATTTT | CAISEAGMGSSGNTIYF
TRBD2 | TRBJ2-1 | . | TRBV4-3 | TGCGCCAGCAGCCGCTCTCTAGCGGGGAGTTCCTACAATGAGCAGTTCTTC | CASSRSLAGSSYNEQFF
TRBD2 | TRBJ2-7 | . | TRBV11-2 | TGTGCCAGCAGCGGGGGACTAGTAAACTACGAGCAGTACTTC | CASSGGLVNYEQYF
TRBD1 | TRBJ2-3 | . | TRBV18 | TGTGCCAGCTCACCAAACAGGGGGCGCGGAGATACGCAGTATTTT | CASSPNRGRGDTQYF
. | TRBJ1-5 | . | TRBV18 | TGTGCCAGCTCACGAACGGGTGGGGAGAATCAGCCCCAGCATTTT | CASSRTGGENQPQHF
. | TRBJ1-3 | . | TRBV27 | TGTGCCAGCAGTTCACGGGGACTGGGACGTCAGAGCTCTGGAAACACCATATATTTT | CASSSRGLGRQSSGNTIYF